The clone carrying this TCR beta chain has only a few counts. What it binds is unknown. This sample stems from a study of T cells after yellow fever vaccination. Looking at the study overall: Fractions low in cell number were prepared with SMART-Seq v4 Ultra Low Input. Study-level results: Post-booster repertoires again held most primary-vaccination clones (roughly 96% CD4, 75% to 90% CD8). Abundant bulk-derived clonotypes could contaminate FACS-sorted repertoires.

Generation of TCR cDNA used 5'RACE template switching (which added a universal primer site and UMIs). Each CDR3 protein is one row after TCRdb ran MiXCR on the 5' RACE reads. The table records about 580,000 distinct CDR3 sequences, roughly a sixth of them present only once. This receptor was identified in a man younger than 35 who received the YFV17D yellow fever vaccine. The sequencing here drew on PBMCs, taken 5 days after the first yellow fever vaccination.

The chain's CDR3 is CSANGAPGGDQETQYF. The CDR3 DNA reads as TGCAGTGCTAATGGTGCCCCAGGAGGAGATCAAGAGACCCAGTACTTC. The rearrangement links TRBV20-1 to TRBJ2-5, with D tentatively TRBD2 (5 bases). The V gene's germline CDR1 is DFQATT and CDR2 SNEGSKA (reference sequence). The length of the CDR3 is 16 residues. V lost 4 bases and J lost 2, with 20 bases in between.